This record concerns one T cell receptor beta chain sequence. The antigen is not known. Use of 60 Vbeta and 13 Jbeta primers characterized the PCR. Authors' methods: In a later analysis, the count reached 80 million or so unique TCR beta chains, with approximately 10 million shared. TCRdb's copy holds only in-frame clones and misses some; the assay was immunoSEQ multiplex PCR. From that table come the V and J calls and clone size; the DNA was used to work out D and trimming. The repertoire includes approximately 220,000 clones, around 76% of them detected once, and around 0.63% sits in the top ten. The ends were cut back, 1 base at V and 2 bases at J, with 26 bases in the middle. Germline V CDR1 and CDR2: SGHVS, FQNEAQ. This CDR3 has 20 residues. The data originate from a study of cytomegalovirus exposure and HLA in healthy donors. At the level of the study: Around 81% of 350 to 400 genotyped donors fell in the Caucasian-associated ancestry cluster.

Each donor's status was that of a healthy bone marrow donor. Whole-study findings and limits: A cluster of highly shared sequence variants was likely a sequencing artifact.

Source material: PBMCs. This clonotype was sampled from a man aged 18 to 30 in good health and CMV-seronegative. V usage is TRBV7-8 and J usage is TRBJ1-2; possible D gene TRBD1, 6 bases. This CDR3 reads CASSLVSGHRAIPINYGYTF. CDR3 DNA sequence: TGTGCCAGCAGCTTAGTGTCCGGGCACAGGGCCATCCCAATCAACTATGGCTACACCTTC.